This T cell receptor beta chain was sequenced during a study of OX40 agonist ivuxolimab in advanced cancers. Regarding the complete study: Ivuxolimab was a fully human IgG2 agonistic monoclonal antibody targeting the costimulatory receptor OX40 (CD134). Intravenous ivuxolimab was administered to patients every 2 weeks at six dose levels: 0.01, 0.1, 0.3, 1.5, 3 and 10 mg/kg. Of the roughly 54 patients in dose escalation, 19 had hepatocellular carcinoma, some 15 had melanoma, 9 had renal cell carcinoma and 9 had head and neck cancer. In the dose-escalation cohort, 70% to 85% of patients were male, and the mean age was 60 years with a range of roughly 20 to 85. Prior anti-PD-1, anti-PD-L1 or anti-CTLA-4 therapy was permitted, and 40% to 50% of dose-escalation patients had received checkpoint inhibitors. Partial responses were achieved by three dose-escalation patients, of whom one had hepatocellular carcinoma and two had cutaneous melanoma. Peripheral TCRbeta sequencing was intended to test whether TCR sequence diversity was altered and clonal T-cell expansion was caused by ivuxolimab. The paper covers the monotherapy dose-escalation part of the phase I ivuxolimab trial, which included N ≈ 50 patients. The investigation overall reported the following: After ivuxolimab, CD8+ T cells had more expanded clones than CD4+ T cells on average. Antigen specificity was not determined for the clonally expanded peripheral T cells. In partial responders in the 0.1-3.0 mg/kg groups, normalized peripheral clonal expansion was found to be among the lowest, especially among CD8+ T cells. Low levels of normalized T-cell clonal expansion were also seen in some patients who did not respond. At doses of 0.1 to 3.0 mg/kg, clonal expansion of both CD4+ and CD8+ blood T cells was observed from baseline to week 6.

To sequence the TCRbeta CDR3 region, genomic DNA was isolated from the sorted cells. The immunoSEQ Assay was used to sequence the TCRbeta CDR3 regions. Held by TCRdb, this immuneACCESS table contains in-frame sequences only and omits some clones. Under half of the omission traces to an unresolved V gene where checked; the cause of the rest is unknown. This sample comprises about 20,000 clones, more than 65% of them detected only once. Clones ranked in the top ten supply 3.8% of the sample. Patients with autoimmune disease history or receiving systemic immunosuppression were excluded from the trial. Peripheral blood for TCR sequencing was collected from all dose cohorts at baseline, on cycle 4 day 1, and on cycle 7 day 1. Samples were obtained from an open-label, multicenter, first-in-human phase I dose-escalation trial of ivuxolimab. Adults with locally advanced or metastatic head and neck squamous cell, hepatocellular, melanoma or renal cell carcinoma were enrolled in the trial. Before TCR sequencing, CD4+ T cells and CD8+ T cells from peripheral blood were sorted into separate populations.

Note on this clone: This clone's antigen is unknown. No per-base quality is available; no much larger clone lies one base away.

V is cut back by 5 bases and J by 5 bases, with 10 bases in the junction unmatched. From the cysteine through the phenylalanine, the CDR3 covers 15 amino acids. Only the CDR3 region is kept as DNA, spanning 45 bases read in frame from base 1. CDR1 MDHEN and CDR2 SYDVKM were looked up in the germline V gene. This chain joins TRBV28 to TRBJ1-2; 8 bases in the middle match TRBD1. This clonotype originated in an adult with an advanced solid tumor such as melanoma, head and neck, liver or kidney cancer. The material was CD4+ or CD8+ T cells sorted from blood, obtained in a trial of the OX40 agonist ivuxolimab. The nucleotides read TGTGCCAGCAGTCCAATGCCAGGGGGCGCGTATGGCTACACCTTC. It translates to CASSPMPGGAYGYTF.